This T cell receptor (beta chain) was captured in a study of T cell responses to AZD1222 COVID-19 vaccine. The study's findings and limits: Spike-specific TCR breadth and depth grew following two AZD1222 doses. Baseline seropositives among AZD1222 recipients totaled only five to seven. Reportedly, nearly half the spike-specific TCRs target unmutated variant regions.

Of note for this clone: Antigen specificity is unknown.

CDR3 length: 13 amino acids. Germline V gene sequence: CDR1 MNHEY, CDR2 SMNVEV (reference sequence). With 5 bases removed from V and 8 bases from J, the gap between germline ends came to 14 bases. Repertoires were generated with immunoSEQ multiplex PCR, while TCRdb's copy carries only in-frame clones and drops some. The data contain 140,000 to 150,000 clones, 93% of them singletons. The TCR was taken from an adult in good health. Sequencing was performed on peripheral blood, taken on day 0 of AZD1222 vaccination. The V and J genes are TRBV27 and TRBJ2-3; D possibly uses TRBD1 or TRBD2 (5 bases each). This CDR3 reads CASSVPLRGTQYF. CDR3 coding DNA: TGTGCCAGCAGTGTCCCTTTGAGGGGTACGCAGTATTTT.